One and the same sample provided the 10 T cell receptor beta chains below, sequenced in a study of human T cells and chemical hapten exposure. As for time point: pre-sensitization, week 0. The treatment here: therapeutic diphenylcyclopropenone sensitization with weekly scalp DPC. TCRdb redid the calling of the RACE reads with MiXCR, one entry per CDR3 protein. The repertoire holds approximately 370,000 distinct CDR3 sequences, with around 5% as singletons. The sequences come from whole blood, collected in connection with sensitization to the hapten diphenylcyclopropenone (DPC). The source is a woman aged 18-35 years with alopecia areata. Some clones in this sample may be carry-over from other donors' samples.

The chain is built from TRBV2 and TRBJ1-1; D is uncertain. Trimming removed 3 bases from V and 11 bases from J, with 7 bases in between. This CDR3 spans 10 amino acids. The germline V gene encodes CDR1 SNHLY and CDR2 FYNNEI. CDR3 region: CASSEVMAFF. DNA for the CDR3: TGTGCCAGCAGTGAGGTCATGGCTTTCTTT.

In its sample, this clonotype was seen a few times. CDR3: CASSLGLEDTQYF. The CDR3 coding sequence is TGTGCCAGCAGCTTGGGCTTAGAGGATACGCAGTATTTT. The gene calls are TRBV5-5 and TRBJ2-3; no clear D. This CDR3 comprises 13 residues. V lost 0 bases, J lost 6 bases, and 8 bases lay in between. Germline V CDR1 and CDR2: SGHKS, YYEKEE (reference sequence).

This clonotype was seen more than once but under ten times. The J gene is TRBJ1-4, the V gene TRBV5-1, with 8 bases fitting TRBD1. Germline CDR1 is SGHRS and CDR2 is YFSETQ. The trim removed 4 bases at V and 3 bases at J, leaving 11 bases unmatched. The CDR3 sequence is 17 residues long. The CDR3 sequence is CASSETKTGGANEKLFF. The CDR3 DNA is TGCGCCAGCAGCGAGACTAAAACAGGGGGGGCTAATGAAAAACTGTTTTTT.

This clonotype was seen repeatedly, ten times or more. CDR3 protein: CASSPTLFYEQYF. Written as DNA, the CDR3 is TGTGCCAGCAGCCCGACTTTATTCTACGAGCAGTACTTC. The chain employs TRBV28 and TRBJ2-7; D gene ambiguous. The CDR3 is made up of 13 amino acids. Germline loops: CDR1 MDHEN, CDR2 SYDVKM. The V end was cut by 6 bases, the J end by 3 bases, with 12 bases between.

As regards this clonotype: One end of the junction does not line up with germline, which may come from a read error. The chain uses TRBV20-1 and TRBJ2-7; TRBD2 agrees at 7 bases. This CDR3 has 14 amino acids. Germline-derived CDR1 and CDR2 are DFQATT and SNEGSKA (reference sequence). The CDR3 region has the DNA TGCAGTGCTAGACCCAGCGGGATTGTCTACGAGCAGAACTTC. Residues: CSARPSGIVYEQNF.

This clonotype has only a few counts. The chain is built from TRBV12-3 or TRBV12-4 and TRBJ2-3; D not resolved. Deletions cut 3 bases from V and 10 bases from J, with 8 bases between. The length of the CDR3 is 11 residues. The CDR3 coding sequence is TGTGCCAGCAGTTTTAGCCACGCGCAGTATTTT. Translation: CASSFSHAQYF.

This clonotype came up a few times. This chain's CDR3 is CASSQGAGTAGNTIYF. The CDR3 DNA reads TGCGCCAGCAGCCAAGGAGCGGGAACGGCTGGAAACACCATATATTTT. The chain links TRBV4-3 to TRBJ1-3, with no clear D. Trimming removed 1 base at V and 2 bases at J, with 12 bases between. Germline loops: CDR1 LGHNA, CDR2 YSLEER. The CDR3 has 16 amino acids.

The genes are TRBV5-4 and TRBJ2-3; 11 bases line up with TRBD2. The length of the CDR3 is 15 residues. Germline CDR1 and CDR2: SGHNT and YYREEE (reference sequence). Unmatched junction bases numbered 8, after V lost 3 bases and J lost 8 bases. Written as DNA, the CDR3 is TGTGCCAGCAGCTCCGGGACTAGCGGCGGTGCTACGCAGTATTTT. Protein: CASSSGTSGGATQYF.

The table lists this clonotype with many counts. J is TRBJ1-5 and V is TRBV6-4; the D gene is possibly TRBD1 (5 bases). Per germline, CDR1 MRHNA and CDR2 SNTAGT. V was clipped by 2 bases and J by 5 bases, with 10 bases between them. The CDR3 is 14 residues long. CDR3 in amino acids: CASSDTGGDQPQHF. CDR3 coding DNA: TGTGCCAGCAGTGACACGGGGGGGGATCAGCCCCAGCATTTT.

This clonotype was recorded a few times. The V gene is TRBV19, the J gene TRBJ2-2, with D possibly TRBD2 on 5 matching bases. The V and J ends lost 5 bases and 4 bases respectively, with 14 bases between them. The germline V gene has CDR1 LNHDA and CDR2 SQIVND (reference sequence). This CDR3 comprises 15 residues. This CDR3 is CASSRESEGTGELFF. CDR3 nucleotides: TGTGCCAGTAGTCGGGAAAGCGAAGGCACCGGGGAGCTGTTTTTT.